These 31 T cell receptor beta chains were all obtained from the same sample, sequenced in a study of blood T cell dynamics during melanoma immunotherapy. The data were produced by immunoSEQ multiplex PCR, yet TCRdb's version contains in-frame clones alone and is incomplete. The table includes approximately 6,900 clones, roughly 80% detected once. As for time point: pre-treatment baseline. This specimen consisted of blood, obtained from a patient treated with checkpoint blockade. All receptors derive from a human donor with melanoma.

The gene calls are TRBV11-2 and TRBJ1-4; possibly TRBD1 for D (5 bases). CDR3 length equals 17 residues. The V gene's germline CDR1 is SGHAT and CDR2 FQNNGV. V gave up 5 bases and J gave up 0 bases, with 16 bases separating them. The CDR3 nucleotides are TGTGCCAGCAGCCGGGCAGGACAATCAGCAACTAATGAAAAACTGTTTTTT. The encoded protein is CASSRAGQSATNEKLFF. The complete variable domain, with remaining parts taken from reference TRBV11-2 and TRBJ1-4, reads EAGVAQSPRYKIIEKRQSVAFWCNPISGHATLYWYQQILGQGPKLLIQFQNNGVVDDSQLPKDRFSAERLKGVDSTLKIQPAKLEDSAVYLCASSRAGQSATNEKLFFGSGTQLSVL.

CDR3 bases: TGTGCCAGCAGCCAAGTCGGACCTTATGGCTACACCTTC. Its protein product is CASSQVGPYGYTF. The chain employs TRBV14 and TRBJ1-2; D is unclear. The CDR3 length is 13 residues. Between the trimmed V and J ends, which lost 1 base and 5 bases, there was a span of 8 bases. Germline V gives CDR1 SGHDN, CDR2 FVKESK.

The V gene is TRBV2, the J gene TRBJ2-7; 10 bases align to TRBD2. Germline CDR1 SNHLY, CDR2 FYNNEI. The CDR3 is 12 amino acids. The ends lost 11 bases at V and 6 bases at J; junction bases unmatched: 7. The CDR3 DNA sequence: TGTGCCGGAGCGGGAGGGCCGGGCGAGCAGTACTTC. Translating it yields CAGAGGPGEQYF.

The genes are TRBV6-6 and TRBJ1-4; 7 nucleotides match TRBD1. V trimming: 6 bases; J trimming: 6 bases; junction bases outside the gene matches: 7. The CDR3 runs to 14 residues. Germline-derived CDR1 and CDR2 are MNHNY and SVGAGI (reference sequence). The CDR3 loop reads CASRASGGYEKLFF. For the CDR3, the DNA is TGTGCCAGCAGGGCATCAGGGGGTTATGAAAAACTGTTTTTT.

The DNA for the CDR3 is TGTGCCAGCAATGTCCCAGGACACAAGTCCTACGAGCAGTACTTC. This gives the protein CASNVPGHKSYEQYF. The rearrangement uses TRBV28 and TRBJ2-7, with D tentatively TRBD1 (5 bases). Germline assignment: CDR1 MDHEN and CDR2 SYDVKM. This CDR3 is built from 15 residues. Trimming shortened V by 7 bases and J by 1 base, and 17 bases separated the two germline ends.

The rearrangement links TRBV5-5 to TRBJ2-7; the match to TRBD2 covers 11 bases. The CDR3 runs 16 residues. Germline trimming cut 0 bases from V and 5 bases from J; bases unmatched to any gene: 7. Germline V lookup: CDR1 SGHKS, CDR2 YYEKEE (reference sequence). The CDR3 loop reads CASSLVLAGAGHEQYF. CDR3 in DNA: TGTGCCAGCAGCTTGGTACTAGCGGGGGCGGGGCACGAGCAGTACTTC.

This clone was detected a few times. This chain joins TRBV10-3 and TRBJ1-2; TRBD1 is a possible D gene (6 bases). The V gene's germline CDR1 is ENHRY and CDR2 SYGVKD. CDR3 length equals 13 residues. Between the trimmed V and J ends, which lost 6 bases and 0 bases, there was a span of 8 bases. CDR3 nucleotides: TGTGCCATCAGCCAGGGGCCTAACTATGGCTACACCTTC. It specifies CAISQGPNYGYTF.

The chain links TRBV28 to TRBJ2-5, with 10 bases fitting TRBD1. The J call may be incorrect, as the DNA end agrees better with TRBJ2-7. The CDR3 runs 14 residues. CDR1 is MDHEN, CDR2 SYDVKM, per germline. CDR3 sequence reads: CASRATGGPYEQYF. CDR3 nucleotides: TGTGCCAGCAGGGCGACAGGGGGCCCCTACGAGCAGTACTTC.

In this sample, this clone turned up a few times. This chain joins TRBV5-6 and TRBJ1-2; D not resolved. V was pared by 0 bases and J by 1 base, with 4 bases between. Germline lookup yields CDR1 SGHDT and CDR2 YYEEEE. This CDR3 comprises 13 residues. This CDR3 is CASSLVSNYGYTF. CDR3 sequence (DNA): TGTGCCAGCAGCTTGGTTAGTAACTATGGCTACACCTTC.

The chain uses TRBV27 and TRBJ1-2; 8 bases agree with TRBD1. The CDR3 totals 14 residues. V was pared by 5 bases and J by 7 bases, with 9 bases of the junction left unmatched. Germline-derived CDR1 and CDR2 are MNHEY and SMNVEV (reference sequence). The CDR3 is CASSHGQGGSGYTF. CDR3 DNA: TGTGCCAGCAGTCACGGACAGGGCGGGTCTGGCTACACCTTC.

For the CDR3, the DNA is TGTGCCAGCAGCTTAACGTCGGCCCAATACGAGCAGTACTTC. Translating gives CASSLTSAQYEQYF. V is TRBV7-6 and J is TRBJ2-7; the D is unclear. Per germline, CDR1 SGHVS and CDR2 FNYEAQ. The CDR3 sequence is 14 residues long. The V end was cut by 2 bases, the J end by 4 bases, with 12 bases between.

V is TRBV1 and J is TRBJ1-1; the D segment call TRBD1 is taken from the table without a DNA check. TRBV1 is annotated as a pseudogene. This CDR3 contains 14 residues. This CDR3 reads CTSGDRGFNTEAFF. The CDR3 DNA follows: TGCACCAGTGGGGACAGGGGGTTCAACACTGAAGCTTTCTTT.

This chain uses TRBV28 with TRBJ1-2; D possibly corresponds to TRBD1 (6 bases). The V end lost 5 bases, the J end lost 10 bases, and 14 bases lay between the germline ends. The CDR3 extends over 12 amino acids. CDR1 and CDR2 from the germline V gene are MDHEN and SYDVKM. CDR3 sequence reads: CASSAPGQIYTF. CDR3 nucleotide sequence: TGTGCCAGCAGTGCCCCCGGACAGATCTACACCTTC.

The chain recombines TRBV7-6 with TRBJ2-5; a possible D gene is TRBD1 (5 bases). V lost 2 bases and J 5 bases, leaving 18 bases between the germline ends. CDR1 is SGHVS and CDR2 is FNYEAQ in the germline V gene. This CDR3 has 16 residues. The chain's CDR3 is CASSLFQGWDSETQYF. The CDR3 coding sequence is TGTGCCAGCAGCTTATTTCAGGGTTGGGATAGCGAGACCCAGTACTTC.

The V gene is TRBV4-1, the J gene TRBJ2-6; unclear D gene. Trimming removed 4 bases at V and 2 bases at J, with 15 bases between. Germline V gene lookup returns CDR1 MGHRA and CDR2 YSYEKL. The CDR3 has 17 residues. CDR3 amino acids: CASSPRTLAAGANVLTF. The CDR3 nucleotides are TGCGCCAGCAGCCCACGGACCCTTGCAGCTGGGGCCAACGTCCTGACTTTC.

This rearrangement joins TRBV30 to TRBJ2-7, with D unclear. The CDR3 is 13 residues long. The germline gives CDR1 GTSNPN, CDR2 SVGIG (reference sequence). V lost 2 bases, J lost 6 bases, and 14 bases lay in between. The CDR3 DNA follows: TGTGCCTGGAGTCCAAGCCCGTACGGCGAGCAGTACTTC. Protein sequence: CAWSPSPYGEQYF.

The gene calls are TRBV6-6 and TRBJ1-5, with 8 nucleotides matching TRBD1. This CDR3 contains 16 residues. Trimming removed 3 bases from V and 4 bases from J; junction bases left unmatched: 8. In germline, CDR1 is MNHNY, CDR2 SVGAGI (reference sequence). The CDR3 spells CASSYMGTGVNQPQHF. The CDR3 DNA is TGTGCCAGCAGTTATATGGGGACAGGAGTAAATCAGCCCCAGCATTTT.

V usage is TRBV19 and J usage is TRBJ1-1, with D possibly being TRBD1 (5 bases). This CDR3 comprises 16 residues. Germline V gene sequence: CDR1 LNHDA, CDR2 SQIVND (reference sequence). The V gene lost 7 bases and the J gene lost 0 bases, with 18 bases spanning the gap. In DNA form, the CDR3 reads TGTGCCAGTAAGGTTCCCGGGACTGCTATGAACACTGAAGCTTTCTTT. Amino acid sequence: CASKVPGTAMNTEAFF.

The table lists this clone with a few counts. The chain carries TRBV6-6 and TRBJ2-7, with 14 bases matching TRBD2. CDR1 and CDR2 (germline): MNHNY, SVGAGI (reference sequence). With 5 bases clipped from V and 1 base from J, the junction kept 4 bases outside the gene matches. The CDR3 is made up of 16 amino acids. CDR3 residues: CASSLGLAGESYEQYF. CDR3 sequence (DNA): TGTGCCAGCAGTCTGGGACTAGCGGGAGAGTCCTACGAGCAGTACTTC.

The chain has TRBV6-1 and TRBJ2-1, with D possibly TRBD2 on 6 matching bases. Germline V lookup: CDR1 MNHNS, CDR2 SASEGT. V was cut by 8 bases and J by 8 bases, with 16 bases left in between. The CDR3 is 13 residues long. The CDR3 loop reads CASGQASVYEQFF. As DNA, the CDR3 is TGTGCCAGCGGGCAAGCTAGCGTCTATGAGCAGTTCTTC.

The table lists this clone with a count of one. V and J are TRBV10-2 and TRBJ2-7; D not certain. This CDR3 region has 15 residues. Germline loops: CDR1 WSHSY, CDR2 SAAADI. V gave up 3 bases and J gave up 4 bases, with 16 bases separating them. The CDR3: CASSDRVREPYEQYF. DNA for the CDR3: TGCGCCAGCAGTGACCGGGTCCGAGAGCCTTACGAGCAGTACTTC.

The chain employs TRBV19 and TRBJ2-6; D unclear. The ends were cut back, 3 bases at V and 3 bases at J, with 9 bases in the middle. Germline CDR1 LNHDA, CDR2 SQIVND (reference sequence). CDR3 length: 15 amino acids. The CDR3 sequence is CASSILQLGANVLTF. The CDR3 coding sequence is TGTGCCAGTAGTATTTTGCAGCTTGGGGCCAACGTCCTGACTTTC.

V gene TRBV15 combines with J gene TRBJ1-2; D gene unclear. Per germline, CDR1 LNHNV and CDR2 YYDKDF (reference sequence). The CDR3 has 14 amino acids. V gave up 5 bases and J gave up 2 bases, with 12 bases separating them. The CDR3 bases are TGTGCCACCAGCTCTTGGACGGGCAACTATGGCTACACCTTC. Encoded protein: CATSSWTGNYGYTF.

V gene TRBV6-1 combines with J gene TRBJ1-2; D not certain. Germline CDR1 and CDR2: MNHNS and SASEGT. Trimming cost V 3 bases and J 2 bases, with 7 bases left between them. This CDR3 has 13 residues. The CDR3: CASSEGRNYGYTF. CDR3 in DNA: TGTGCCAGCAGTGAGGGCAGGAACTATGGCTACACCTTC.

The chain combines TRBV29-1 with TRBJ1-5; D not certain. The V and J ends lost 1 base and 4 bases respectively, with 11 bases between them. The CDR3 totals 14 residues. Germline CDR1 is SQVTM and CDR2 is ANQGSEA. The CDR3 loop is CSVEARVGNQPQHF. The CDR3 nucleotides read TGCAGCGTTGAAGCGAGGGTGGGTAATCAGCCCCAGCATTTT. Full variable domain (outside the CDR3, taken from reference TRBV29-1 and TRBJ1-5): SAVISQKPSRDICQRGTSLTIQCQVDSQVTMMFWYRQQPGQSLTLIATANQGSEATYESGFVIDKFPISRPNLTFSTLTVSNMSPEDSSIYLCSVEARVGNQPQHFGDGTRLSIL.

The count of this clone is one. The V gene is TRBV7-2, the J gene TRBJ2-7, with TRBD2 as a possible D gene (5 bases). The V gene's germline CDR1 is SGHTA and CDR2 FQGNSA. CDR3 length: 15 amino acids. Trimming pared 5 bases from V and 0 bases from J, leaving 14 bases between. CDR3 loop: CASSPLASSSYEQYF. The DNA of the CDR3 is TGTGCCAGCAGCCCGTTAGCGAGTAGCTCCTACGAGCAGTACTTC.

There are a few counts of this clone. This chain connects TRBV19 to TRBJ1-5; D perhaps matches TRBD1 (6 bases). The CDR3 has 16 residues. Germline lookup yields CDR1 LNHDA and CDR2 SQIVND (reference sequence). Trimming left V 3 bases short and J 0 bases short, with 12 bases between. The CDR3, as DNA: TGTGCCAGTAGTATCCCAATACAGGGTAGCAATCAGCCCCAGCATTTT. Its translation: CASSIPIQGSNQPQHF.

V gene TRBV27 combines with J gene TRBJ1-1; D is perhaps TRBD1 (5 bases). Trimming stripped 6 bases from V and 4 bases from J, with 18 bases between. Germline V CDR1 and CDR2: MNHEY, SMNVEV (reference sequence). The CDR3 is 15 amino acids. The CDR3 is CASSLMGGWITEAFF. The DNA for the CDR3 is TGTGCCAGCAGCCTAATGGGGGGTTGGATCACTGAAGCTTTCTTT.

The chain employs TRBV6-6 and TRBJ2-5; 9 bases are shared with TRBD2. The end of the DNA fits TRBJ2-7 better, so the J call may be wrong. The V gene's germline CDR1 is MNHNY and CDR2 SVGAGI (reference sequence). The CDR3 length is 14 residues. The CDR3 region is CASSRAGGYYEQYF. The CDR3 coding sequence is TGTGCCAGCAGTAGAGCGGGAGGCTACTACGAGCAGTACTTC.

V and J are TRBV10-3 and TRBJ2-7; D gene uncertain. Deletions cut 2 bases from V and 7 bases from J, with 12 bases between. Germline assignment: CDR1 ENHRY and CDR2 SYGVKD. The CDR3 has 13 amino acids. The CDR3 region is CAISEMDLGEQYF. The CDR3, as DNA: TGTGCCATCAGTGAGATGGACCTGGGGGAGCAGTACTTC.

The chain links TRBV28 to TRBJ2-7; possibly TRBD2 for D (6 bases). The CDR3 is 12 amino acids. Trimming removed 5 bases from V and 3 bases from J, with 8 bases in between. Germline CDR1 reads MDHEN; CDR2 reads SYDVKM. The CDR3 protein is CASSPAGYEQYF. For the CDR3, the DNA is TGTGCCAGCAGTCCAGCGGGCTACGAGCAGTACTTC.